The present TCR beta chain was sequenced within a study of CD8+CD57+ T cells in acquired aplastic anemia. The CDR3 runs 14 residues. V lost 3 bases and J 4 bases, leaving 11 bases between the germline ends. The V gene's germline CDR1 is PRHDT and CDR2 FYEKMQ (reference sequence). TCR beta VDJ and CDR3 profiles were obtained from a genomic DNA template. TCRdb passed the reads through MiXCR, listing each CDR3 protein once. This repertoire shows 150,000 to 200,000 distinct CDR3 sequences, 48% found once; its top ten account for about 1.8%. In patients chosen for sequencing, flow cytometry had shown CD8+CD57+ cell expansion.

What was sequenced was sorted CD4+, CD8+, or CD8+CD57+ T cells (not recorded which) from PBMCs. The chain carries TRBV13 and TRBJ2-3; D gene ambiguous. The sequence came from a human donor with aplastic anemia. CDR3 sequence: CASSLPGIADTQYF. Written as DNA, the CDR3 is TGTGCCAGCAGCTTGCCGGGTATTGCAGATACGCAGTATTTT. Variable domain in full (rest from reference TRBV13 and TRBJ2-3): AAGVIQSPRHLIKEKRETATLKCYPIPRHDTVYWYQQGPGQDPQFLISFYEKMQSDKGSIPDRFSAQQFSDYHSELNMSSLELGDSALYFCASSLPGIADTQYFGPGTRLTVL.